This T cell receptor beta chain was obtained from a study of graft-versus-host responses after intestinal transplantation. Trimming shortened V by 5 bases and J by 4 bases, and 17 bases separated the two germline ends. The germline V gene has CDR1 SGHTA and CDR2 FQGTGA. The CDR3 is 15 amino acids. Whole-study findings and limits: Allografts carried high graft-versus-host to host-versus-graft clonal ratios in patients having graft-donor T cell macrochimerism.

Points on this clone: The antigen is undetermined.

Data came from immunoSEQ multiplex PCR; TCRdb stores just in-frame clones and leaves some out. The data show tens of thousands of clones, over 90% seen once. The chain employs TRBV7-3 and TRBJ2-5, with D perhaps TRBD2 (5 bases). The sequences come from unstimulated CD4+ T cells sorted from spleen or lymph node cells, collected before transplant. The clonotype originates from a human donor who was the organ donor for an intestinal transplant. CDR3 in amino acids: CASSPGLATLETQYF. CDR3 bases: TGTGCCAGCAGCCCCGGACTCGCTACTCTAGAGACCCAGTACTTC.